This T cell receptor (beta chain) is drawn from a study of cytomegalovirus exposure and HLA in healthy donors. Findings and caveats of the study: Approximately 18,000 TCR beta sequences were associated with HLA alleles at 0.05 false discovery rate in a later analysis. Sequencing likely generated an artifact that appeared as a cluster of highly shared sequence variants.

With respect to this clone: What it binds is unknown.

PCR involved 60 Vbeta and 13 Jbeta primers. The assay was immunoSEQ multiplex PCR, and TCRdb's table has in-frame clones only and misses some. Of about 160,000 clones detected, 71% appear once; the ten largest clones hold approximately 3%. The germline CDR1 and CDR2 sequences are LNHDA and SQIVND (reference sequence). The CDR3 totals 12 residues. V shed 5 bases and J shed 5 bases, with 6 bases lying between them. This clonotype was obtained from a young woman in good health and CMV-seronegative. The sequencing input was PBMCs. This sequence joins TRBV19 and TRBJ2-2; D remains ambiguous. The DNA of the CDR3 is TGTGCCAGTAGTCCCTTGACCGGGGAGCTGTTTTTT. This translates into CASSPLTGELFF.